The 25 T cell receptor beta chains given below trace back to one sample, sequenced in a study of blood T cell repertoires in COVID-19. Libraries were prepared by immunoSEQ multiplex PCR; TCRdb keeps only in-frame clonotypes and omits some of them. Here the sample spans about 330,000 clones, about 91% being singletons. Material: peripheral blood. Receptors originate from a man aged 25-45 years with COVID-19, enrolled during active disease.

This clone was detected only once. This sequence joins TRBV19 and TRBJ1-1, with a weak D call TRBD1 (5 bases). Germline CDR1 LNHDA, CDR2 SQIVND (reference sequence). The CDR3 loop spans 13 amino acids. V lost 3 bases and J lost 6, with 11 bases in between. CDR3 nucleotides: TGTGCCAGTAGTATCAGGGAAAGAGCTGAAGCTTTCTTT. It translates to CASSIRERAEAFF.

This chain links TRBV18 with TRBJ2-2; 10 bases line up with TRBD1. This CDR3 is 18 amino acids long. Germline CDR1 KGHSH, CDR2 LQKENI. V was pared by 0 bases and J by 4 bases, with 8 bases of the junction left unmatched. The CDR3: CASSPPTRDRGLTGELFF. CDR3 nucleotides: TGTGCCAGCTCACCACCGACCCGAGACAGGGGGCTCACCGGGGAGCTGTTTTTT.

The chain carries TRBV5-4 and TRBJ2-3, with 12 bases matching TRBD2. This CDR3 is built from 16 residues. Germline CDR1 SGHNT, CDR2 YYREEE (reference sequence). J lost 5 bases, V lost 4 bases, and 8 bases had no gene match. CDR3: CASSLRLAGDLDTQYF. CDR3 DNA sequence: TGTGCCAGCAGCCTTCGACTAGCGGGGGACCTAGATACGCAGTATTTT.

The CDR3 reads CASSWGQGGNQPQHF. The CDR3 DNA follows: TGTGCCAGCAGCTGGGGACAGGGGGGGAATCAGCCCCAGCATTTT. The chain is built from TRBV13 and TRBJ1-5; 11 positions match TRBD1. The V gene's germline CDR1 is PRHDT and CDR2 FYEKMQ (reference sequence). This CDR3 is 15 amino acids long. V gave up 4 bases and J gave up 4 bases; unmatched junction bases: 3.

Here the CDR3 DNA reads TGCGCCAGCAGCTTGACTAGCGGGTACACAGATACGCAGTATTTT. It yields the protein CASSLTSGYTDTQYF. The chain recombines TRBV5-1 with TRBJ2-3; 9 nucleotides line up with TRBD2. CDR3 length: 15 residues. CDR1 is SGHRS and CDR2 is YFSETQ in the germline V gene. The ends lost 1 base at V and 2 bases at J; junction bases unmatched: 2.

This chain connects TRBV18 to TRBJ2-7, with 7 bases matching TRBD2. Germline loops: CDR1 KGHSH, CDR2 LQKENI. Trimming removed 6 bases from V and 0 bases from J; junction bases left unmatched: 8. This CDR3 is 15 amino acids long. CDR3 coding DNA: TGTGCCAGCTCCCGAAGGGAGGGGTCCTCCTACGAGCAGTACTTC. As protein: CASSRREGSSYEQYF.

The V and J genes are TRBV9 and TRBJ2-7, with D unclear. The CDR3 sequence is 12 residues long. From germline, CDR1 is SGDLS and CDR2 YYNGEE. Trimming removed 3 bases from V and 0 bases from J, with 4 bases in between. The CDR3 reads CASSGDSYEQYF. Written as DNA, the CDR3 is TGTGCCAGCAGCGGAGACTCCTACGAGCAGTACTTC. The whole variable domain, filled in from reference TRBV9 and TRBJ2-7, reads DSGVTQTPKHLITATGQRVTLRCSPRSGDLSVYWYQQSLDQGLQFLIQYYNGEERAKGNILERFSAQQFPDLHSELNLSSLELGDSALYFCASSGDSYEQYFGPGTRLTVT.

V is TRBV7-2 and J is TRBJ1-3; TRBD1 aligns across 7 bases. In germline, CDR1 is SGHTA, CDR2 FQGNSA. The CDR3 totals 15 residues. V dropped 5 bases and J dropped 0; count of bases not matched to a gene: 4. The DNA for the CDR3 is TGTGCCAGCAGCCCACAGGGGTCCTCTGGAAACACCATATATTTT. This translates into CASSPQGSSGNTIYF.

The rearrangement joins TRBV7-2 to TRBJ1-2; D gene ambiguous. The CDR3 length is 14 residues. Deletions cut 1 base from V and 4 bases from J, with 10 bases between. Per germline, CDR1 SGHTA and CDR2 FQGNSA. In DNA, the CDR3 is TGTGCCAGCAGCTTAGGGGCAGTCCTCTATGGCTACACCTTC. It encodes CASSLGAVLYGYTF.

The rearrangement links TRBV7-8 to TRBJ1-5; a weak D match, TRBD1 (6 bases). In germline, CDR1 is SGHVS, CDR2 FQNEAQ. V lost 4 bases, J lost 3 bases, and 19 bases lay in between. This CDR3 has 17 residues. CDR3 coding DNA: TGTGCCAGCAGCTCAGGACAGCCTTCTATAGTCAATCAGCCCCAGCATTTT. Amino acids: CASSSGQPSIVNQPQHF.

This chain joins TRBV5-1 and TRBJ2-7; 7 positions agree with TRBD1. Germline-derived CDR1 and CDR2 are SGHRS and YFSETQ. Losses at the gene ends were 4 bases for V and 0 bases for J; bases not matched to a gene: 7. The CDR3 consists of 15 residues. The CDR3 DNA is TGCGCCAGCAGCCTCTGGACAGGTAGCTCCTACGAGCAGTACTTC. This gives the protein CASSLWTGSSYEQYF. Full variable domain (missing parts from reference TRBV5-1 and TRBJ2-7): KAGVTQTPRYLIKTRGQQVTLSCSPISGHRSVSWYQQTPGQGLQFLFEYFSETQRNKGNFPGRFSGRQFSNSRSEMNVSTLELGDSALYLCASSLWTGSSYEQYFGPGTRLTVT.

This chain links TRBV4-2 with TRBJ1-3; TRBD1 matches 8 bases. J lost 4 bases, V lost 2 bases, and 10 bases had no gene match. From germline, CDR1 is LGHNA and CDR2 YNFKEQ. The length of the CDR3 is 17 residues. CDR3 DNA sequence: TGTGCCAGCAGCCAACTTACGACAGGGGAAGCCGGAAACACCATATATTTT. Its translation is CASSQLTTGEAGNTIYF.

The rearrangement joins TRBV19 to TRBJ2-5; 8 nucleotides agree with TRBD1. Germline CDR1 reads LNHDA; CDR2 reads SQIVND (reference sequence). The CDR3 has 16 residues. V lost 1 base and J lost 5; bases outside the gene matches: 9. The CDR3 is CASSIGGGTGRETQYF. CDR3 sequence (DNA): TGTGCCAGTAGTATAGGCGGCGGGACAGGAAGGGAGACCCAGTACTTC. Full variable domain (rest looked up from reference TRBV19 and TRBJ2-5): DGGITQSPKYLFRKEGQNVTLSCEQNLNHDAMYWYRQDPGQGLRLIYYSQIVNDFQKGDIAEGYSVSREKKESFPLTVTSAQKNPTAFYLCASSIGGGTGRETQYFGPGTRLLVL.

The chain joins TRBV9 to TRBJ2-7; 7 bases are shared with TRBD2. V shed 3 bases and J 4 bases; nucleotides not matched to a gene: 7. The germline V gene has CDR1 SGDLS and CDR2 YYNGEE. The CDR3 totals 14 residues. The CDR3 reads CASSGGGSGYEQYF. The CDR3 DNA reads TGTGCCAGCAGCGGGGGAGGGTCGGGATACGAGCAGTACTTC.

The rearrangement links TRBV6-2 or TRBV6-3 to TRBJ2-1; the D is unclear. The CDR3 loop spans 17 amino acids. The germline V gene has CDR1 MNHEY and CDR2 SVGEGT. With 0 bases removed from V and 1 base from J, the gap between germline ends came to 13 bases. CDR3 in amino acids: CASSYSAWAESYNEQFF. The CDR3 DNA is TGTGCCAGCAGTTACTCCGCATGGGCAGAATCCTACAATGAGCAGTTCTTC.

The gene calls are TRBV5-6 and TRBJ2-7; perhaps TRBD1 as D (6 bases). The CDR3 consists of 15 residues. V was pared by 1 base and J by 3 bases, with 14 bases between. Germline V gives CDR1 SGHDT, CDR2 YYEEEE. The CDR3 coding sequence is TGTGCCAGCAGCTTGCCGTGGGGGCCTATCTACGAGCAGTACTTC. Amino acid sequence: CASSLPWGPIYEQYF.

The CDR3 here is CASSATSSQETQYF. The CDR3 nucleotides read TGTGCCAGCAGCGCGACTAGCAGTCAAGAGACCCAGTACTTC. This chain uses TRBV9 with TRBJ2-5, with 7 bases that match TRBD2. The CDR3 loop spans 14 amino acids. V trimming: 3 bases; J trimming: 2 bases; junction bases outside the gene matches: 4. Germline V lookup: CDR1 SGDLS, CDR2 YYNGEE. Full variable domain (remainder filled in from reference TRBV9 and TRBJ2-5): DSGVTQTPKHLITATGQRVTLRCSPRSGDLSVYWYQQSLDQGLQFLIQYYNGEERAKGNILERFSAQQFPDLHSELNLSSLELGDSALYFCASSATSSQETQYFGPGTRLLVL.

This sequence joins TRBV28 and TRBJ1-1; the match to TRBD1 covers 10 bases. J lost 4 bases, V lost 2 bases, and 4 bases had no gene match. In germline, CDR1 is MDHEN, CDR2 SYDVKM. The CDR3 is made up of 15 amino acids. In DNA, the CDR3 is TGTGCCAGCAGTTTAGGAGGGACAGGGGTCACTGAAGCTTTCTTT. This encodes CASSLGGTGVTEAFF.

This rearrangement joins TRBV3-1 (or the pseudogene TRBV3-2) to TRBJ2-1, with 9 bases identical to TRBD1. In germline, CDR1 is LGHDT, CDR2 YNNKEL (reference sequence). V shed 8 bases, J shed 6 bases, and the junction held 5 bases outside the gene matches. The CDR3 length is 13 residues. CDR3 region: CASGQGSSNEQFF. The CDR3 DNA is TGTGCCAGCGGACAGGGGAGTTCCAATGAGCAGTTCTTC.

The CDR3 DNA sequence: TGTGCCAGCAGTTTAGGAGGGGTCCAGCCCCAGCATTTT. This encodes CASSLGGVQPQHF. The rearrangement joins TRBV27 to TRBJ1-5; perhaps TRBD1 as D (5 bases). The V end was cut by 2 bases, the J end by 7 bases, with 9 bases between. The CDR3 length is 13 residues. CDR1 and CDR2 from the germline V gene are MNHEY and SMNVEV (reference sequence).

V is TRBV3-1 (or the pseudogene TRBV3-2) and J is TRBJ1-1; D unresolved. Deletions cut 3 bases from V and 1 base from J, with 6 bases between. This CDR3 region has 13 residues. In germline, CDR1 is LGHDT, CDR2 YNNKEL (reference sequence). The CDR3 nucleotides read TGTGCCAGCAGCCAGGGCCAGAACACTGAAGCTTTCTTT. It codes for CASSQGQNTEAFF.

V and J are TRBV19 and TRBJ1-5, with D unresolved. This CDR3 contains 15 residues. The V end lost 1 base, the J end lost 4 bases, and 11 bases lay between the germline ends. Germline loops: CDR1 LNHDA, CDR2 SQIVND (reference sequence). The CDR3 DNA follows: TGTGCCAGTAGTATAGTACACCCGAAGAATCAGCCCCAGCATTTT. The encoded protein is CASSIVHPKNQPQHF. Full variable domain (rest looked up from reference TRBV19 and TRBJ1-5): DGGITQSPKYLFRKEGQNVTLSCEQNLNHDAMYWYRQDPGQGLRLIYYSQIVNDFQKGDIAEGYSVSREKKESFPLTVTSAQKNPTAFYLCASSIVHPKNQPQHFGDGTRLSIL.

The J gene is TRBJ2-3, the V gene TRBV5-1, with D perhaps TRBD1 (6 bases). V dropped 3 bases and J dropped 0 bases, with 17 bases sitting between them. The length of the CDR3 is 17 residues. Germline V gives CDR1 SGHRS, CDR2 YFSETQ. CDR3 protein: CASSSQPQGSSTDTQYF. CDR3 in DNA: TGCGCCAGCAGCTCACAGCCCCAGGGGTCTAGCACAGATACGCAGTATTTT.

J is TRBJ2-4 and V is TRBV27, with TRBD2 matching over 8 bases. CDR1 is MNHEY, CDR2 SMNVEV, per germline (reference sequence). The CDR3 is 14 amino acids. Trimming at V came to 4 bases and at J to 7 bases, leaving 6 bases not matched to a gene. The CDR3 nucleotides are TGTGCCAGCAGTTCCACGGGACTAGTGAACATTCAGTACTTC. Translation: CASSSTGLVNIQYF.

J is TRBJ1-2 and V is TRBV6-6; D is possibly TRBD1 (6 bases). Between the trimmed V and J ends, which lost 4 bases and 3 bases, there was a span of 15 bases. The germline V gene has CDR1 MNHNY and CDR2 SVGAGI (reference sequence). The CDR3 spans 15 residues. The CDR3 DNA reads as TGTGCCAGCAGTTCCCCCGTTGGGGGCGACTATGGCTACACCTTC. Protein sequence: CASSSPVGGDYGYTF.